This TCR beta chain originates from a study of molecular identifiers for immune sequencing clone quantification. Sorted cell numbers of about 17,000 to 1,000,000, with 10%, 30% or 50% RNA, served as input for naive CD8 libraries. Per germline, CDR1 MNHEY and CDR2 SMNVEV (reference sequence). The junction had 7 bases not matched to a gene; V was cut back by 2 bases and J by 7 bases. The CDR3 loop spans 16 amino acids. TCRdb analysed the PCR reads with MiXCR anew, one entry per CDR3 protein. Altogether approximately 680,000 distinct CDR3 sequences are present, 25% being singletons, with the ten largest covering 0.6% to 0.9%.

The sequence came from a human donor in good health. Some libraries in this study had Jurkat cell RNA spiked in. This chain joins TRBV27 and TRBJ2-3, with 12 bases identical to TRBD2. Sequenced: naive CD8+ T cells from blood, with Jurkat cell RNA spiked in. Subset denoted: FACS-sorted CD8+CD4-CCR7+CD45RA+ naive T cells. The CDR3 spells CASSLVGGLAGNTQYF. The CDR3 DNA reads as TGTGCCAGCAGTTTAGTTGGAGGACTAGCGGGAAATACGCAGTATTTT.